Listed below are T cell receptor beta chains from one sample, sequenced in a study of blood T cell repertoires in COVID-19. Libraries were prepared by immunoSEQ multiplex PCR; TCRdb keeps only in-frame clonotypes and omits some of them. The data hold around 170,000 clones, with around 90% observed a single time. Sequencing was carried out using peripheral blood. The receptors were gathered from a man in his 60s with acute or convalescent COVID-19. Each CDR3 is given with its conserved first and last residue. The D gene is left open where the match is weak. Rows give clone size only sometimes, using once, few, many, or a class for an expanded clone.

17,-,-,TRBV11-2,TRBJ2-1,TGTGCCAGCAGCTTAGACCTCCAGCGGGCCTCCTACAATGAGCAGTTCTTC,CASSLDLQRASYNEQFF
13,-,-,TRBV5-4,TRBJ2-5,TGTGCCAGCAGCCCGACAGGTACGGAGACCCAGTACTTC,CASSPTGTETQYF
14,TRBD1,-,TRBV5-1,TRBJ1-1,TGCGCCAGCAGACCGGGACAGACATTTAGAGAAGCTTTCTTT,CASRPGQTFREAFF
17,-,-,TRBV5-6,TRBJ1-1,TGTGCCAGCAGCTTGTGGGGGGGCCGGTTTGGAGACACTGAAGCTTTCTTT,CASSLWGGRFGDTEAFF
14,-,-,TRBV5-6,TRBJ1-2,TGTGCCAGCAGCGGCAGTGACTTTAACTATGGCTACACCTTC,CASSGSDFNYGYTF
15,TRBD1,-,TRBV5-1,TRBJ1-3,TGCGCCAGCTCCCTAACAGGGGACTCTGGAAACACCATATATTTT,CASSLTGDSGNTIYF
15,TRBD1,-,TRBV2,TRBJ1-4,TGTGCCAGCAGTGATCAGGGGGCAACTAATGAAAAACTGTTTTTT,CASSDQGATNEKLFF
14,-,once,TRBV7-9,TRBJ2-1,TGTGCCAGCACCAAAAACAGGGAAGCAGGTGAGCAGTTCTTC,CASTKNREAGEQFF
16,-,-,TRBV7-9,TRBJ1-6,TGTGCCAGCAGCTGGACAGAGAGCTCCTATAATTCACCCCTCCACTTT,CASSWTESSYNSPLHF
13,-,-,TRBV19,TRBJ1-2,TGTGCCAGCCGAATCCCCGGGGGGTACGGCTACACCTTC,CASRIPGGYGYTF
15,-,-,TRBV12-5,TRBJ2-1,TGTGCTAGTGGTTTTTCCCACGAGCCCAATAATGAGCAGTTCTTC,CASGFSHEPNNEQFF
16,TRBD2,-,TRBV5-4,TRBJ2-2,TGTGCCAGCAGCCCAGTAGCGGGGGGCATCACCGGGGAGCTGTTTTTT,CASSPVAGGITGELFF